This is a list of T cell receptor beta chains from one sample in a study of regulatory T cells in long-lasting Graves disease. TCRdb re-derived calls from the multiplex PCR reads in MiXCR, one entry per CDR3 protein. The table has approximately 540,000 distinct CDR3 sequences, about 11% seen once. The same specimen was also included in a second study, on T cells in Graves' hyperthyroidism and ophthalmopathy.

Sequenced material: peripheral blood mononuclear cells (PBMCs), taken at new diagnosis, from a patient treated with antithyroid drugs. Every receptor here comes from a woman in her twenties or thirties with Graves disease. The CDR3 runs from the conserved cysteine through the conserved F or W. The D gene is left open where the match is weak. Rows give clone size only sometimes, using once, few, many, or a class for an expanded clone.

V,J,D,size,CDR3,DNA
TRBV19,TRBJ2-7,TRBD2,NA,CASSIDRIAGAGGEQYF,TGTGCCAGTAGTATAGATCGGATTGCGGGAGCGGGGGGCGAGCAGTACTTC
TRBV2,TRBJ2-7,TRBD2,many,CASSERASGAYEQYF,TGTGCCAGCAGTGAAAGGGCTAGCGGGGCCTACGAGCAGTACTTC
TRBV11-2,TRBJ2-5,NA,many,CASSFSGRGETQYF,TGTGCCAGCAGCTTCTCAGGACGTGGAGAGACCCAGTACTTC
TRBV5-6,TRBJ2-2,NA,many,CASSLGGHTGELFF,TGTGCCAGCAGCCTGGGGGGGCACACCGGGGAGCTGTTTTTT
TRBV19,TRBJ2-7,NA,many,CASSRDKSYEQYF,TGTGCCAGTAGTAGGGACAAAAGCTACGAGCAGTACTTC
TRBV10-3,TRBJ2-7,TRBD2,many,CAIRGTSGSSPYEQYF,TGTGCCATCAGAGGGACTAGCGGGAGTAGCCCCTACGAGCAGTACTTC
TRBV24-1,TRBJ1-2,NA,many,CATSDAGSNYGYTF,TGTGCCACCAGTGATGCGGGATCCAACTATGGCTACACCTTC
TRBV18,TRBJ1-5,TRBD1,many,CASSDRGSNQPQHF,TGTGCCAGCTCAGACAGGGGGAGTAATCAGCCCCAGCATTTT
TRBV30,TRBJ2-1,TRBD2,few,CAWSLMGLADYNEQFF,TGTGCCTGGAGCCTTATGGGACTAGCGGACTACAATGAGCAGTTCTTC
TRBV4-1,TRBJ2-1,TRBD2,NA,CASSTGRGLAVYNEQFF,TGCGCCAGCAGCACGGGCCGTGGACTAGCGGTTTACAATGAGCAGTTCTTC
TRBV27,TRBJ1-5,TRBD1,many,CASSTQGAGQPQHF,TGTGCCAGCAGTACACAGGGGGCGGGACAGCCCCAGCATTTT
TRBV20-1,TRBJ2-5,TRBD1,many,CSAYRGETQYF,TGCAGTGCTTACAGGGGTGAGACCCAGTACTTC
TRBV27,TRBJ2-1,TRBD1,many,CASSATGESYNEQFF,TGTGCCAGCAGTGCTACAGGGGAGTCCTACAATGAGCAGTTCTTC
TRBV5-1,TRBJ2-4,NA,many,CASSLEGSGVAKNIQYF,TGTGCCAGCAGCTTGGAGGGATCGGGGGTGGCCAAAAACATTCAGTACTTC
TRBV20-1,TRBJ1-2,NA,many,CSAFDHRPHAHSGYTF,TGCAGTGCTTTCGACCACCGGCCCCATGCACATTCTGGCTACACCTTC
TRBV2,TRBJ1-1,TRBD1,NA,CASSELDRGRTEAFF,TGTGCCAGCAGTGAATTGGACAGGGGGCGAACTGAAGCTTTCTTT
TRBV7-2,TRBJ2-3,TRBD2,many,CASSLWASGSGTDTQYF,TGTGCCAGCAGCCTATGGGCTAGCGGGAGCGGGACAGATACGCAGTATTTT
TRBV5-1,TRBJ2-6,NA,few,CASSFKFKAGPPEITGANVLTF,TGCGCCAGCAGCTTTAAGTTCAAGGCCGGGCCGCCCGAAATAACCGGGGCCAACGTCCTGACTTTC
TRBV24-1,TRBJ2-3,NA,many,CATSVGGADTQYF,TGTGCCACCAGTGTCGGGGGCGCAGATACGCAGTATTTT
TRBV28,TRBJ2-5,NA,many,CASSPPGANKETQYF,TGTGCCAGCAGTCCGCCCGGGGCCAACAAAGAGACCCAGTACTTC
TRBV20-1,TRBJ2-7,NA,few,CSARKTSRYEQYF,TGCAGTGCTAGAAAAACTAGCAGATACGAGCAGTACTTC
TRBV28,TRBJ1-1,NA,many,CASRQENTEAFF,TGTGCCAGCCGACAGGAGAACACTGAAGCTTTCTTT
TRBV5-6,TRBJ1-1,TRBD1,NA,CASSTGTGITSEAFF,TGTGCCAGCAGCACGGGGACAGGGATAACTTCTGAAGCTTTCTTT
TRBV11-2,TRBJ2-7,NA,many,CASSLGPYNGEQYF,TGTGCCAGCAGCCTCGGGCCCTACAATGGGGAGCAGTACTTC
TRBV11-2,TRBJ1-2,TRBD1,few,CASSFIPGQGYGYTF,TGTGCCAGCAGCTTCATTCCGGGACAGGGCTATGGCTACACCTTC
TRBV20-1,TRBJ1-5,NA,NA,CSASKGNQPQHF,TGCAGTGCTAGTAAAGGGAATCAGCCCCAGCATTTT
TRBV30,TRBJ1-1,NA,many,CAWSVGRGNTEAFF,TGTGCCTGGAGTGTGGGCAGGGGGAACACTGAAGCTTTCTTT
TRBV7-9,TRBJ1-6,NA,many,CASSLERDSPLHF,TGTGCCAGCAGCTTGGAAAGAGATTCACCCCTCCACTTT
TRBV12-3/TRBV12-4,TRBJ2-7,TRBD2,many,CASSSSGRFHEQYF,TGTGCCAGCAGTTCTAGCGGGAGGTTCCACGAGCAGTACTTC
TRBV12-3/TRBV12-4,TRBJ1-1,NA,many,CASSPRRFSAFF,TGTGCCAGCAGTCCCCGGAGGTTCTCGGCTTTCTTT
TRBV7-6,TRBJ2-3,TRBD2,few,CASSLGTIAGGSYVTDTQYF,TGTGCCAGCAGCTTAGGAACCATAGCGGGAGGGTCCTATGTCACAGATACGCAGTATTTT
TRBV29-1,TRBJ2-3,NA,few,CSVATKLTDTQYF,TGCAGCGTTGCTACGAAGCTCACAGATACGCAGTATTTT
TRBV7-3,TRBJ2-1,TRBD2,many,CASSKLAGSNEQFF,TGTGCCAGCAGTAAACTAGCGGGAAGCAATGAGCAGTTCTTC
TRBV11-3,TRBJ1-1,NA,many,CASSIIGTEAFF,TGTGCCAGCAGCATAATAGGAACTGAAGCTTTCTTT
TRBV7-9,TRBJ2-7,TRBD2,NA,CASSQSGLAYEQYF,TGTGCCAGCAGCCAATCGGGACTAGCCTACGAGCAGTACTTC
TRBV29-1,TRBJ2-5,NA,NA,CSATPNRGPETQYF,TGCAGCGCTACCCCGAACCGGGGGCCGGAGACCCAGTACTTC
TRBV2,TRBJ1-5,TRBD1,many,CASSGTGNGNQPQHF,TGTGCCAGCAGTGGGACAGGGAATGGCAATCAGCCCCAGCATTTT
TRBV28,TRBJ2-2,NA,few,CASSPSTGYPGELFF,TGTGCCAGCAGTCCTTCAACAGGGTACCCCGGGGAGCTGTTTTTT
TRBV6-2/TRBV6-3,TRBJ1-2,NA,many,CASSEGEGNGYTF,TGTGCCAGCAGTGAAGGGGAGGGAAATGGCTACACCTTC
TRBV11-3,TRBJ2-5,NA,many,CASSPRGPSPQYF,TGTGCCAGCAGCCCGAGAGGTCCCAGTCCGCAGTACTTC
TRBV6-5,TRBJ1-1,NA,few,CASSYSLRSHAYAEAFF,TGTGCCAGCAGTTACTCCCTACGGTCTCACGCCTACGCTGAAGCTTTCTTT
TRBV12-3/TRBV12-4,TRBJ2-1,TRBD2,many,CASSFWLAGGGGAFF,TGTGCCAGCAGTTTTTGGCTAGCGGGAGGTGGAGGGGCGTTCTTC
TRBV28,TRBJ1-2,NA,many,CASSSQWHYGYTF,TGTGCCAGCAGCTCACAATGGCACTATGGCTACACCTTC
TRBV27,TRBJ2-1,TRBD2,many,CASSTNGGLAGAEQFF,TGTGCCAGCAGTACCAATGGGGGACTAGCGGGTGCCGAGCAGTTCTTC
TRBV12-3/TRBV12-4,TRBJ1-1,TRBD1,many,CASTPVRGLKAFF,TGTGCCAGCACCCCCGTCAGGGGGCTAAAAGCTTTCTTT
TRBV6-1,TRBJ1-4,NA,NA,CASSPWYMPSATNEKLFF,TGTGCCAGCAGCCCTTGGTACATGCCCTCCGCAACTAATGAAAAACTGTTTTTT
TRBV13,TRBJ2-7,TRBD1,many,CASSLGTQGDEQYF,TGTGCCAGCAGCTTAGGTACACAGGGGGACGAGCAGTACTTC
TRBV24-1,TRBJ2-1,NA,few,CATSDTARIADEQFF,TGTGCCACCAGTGATACGGCTCGAATAGCAGATGAGCAGTTCTTC
TRBV14,TRBJ2-3,NA,few,CASSQYRQPTDTQYF,TGTGCCAGCAGCCAATACAGGCAACCCACAGATACGCAGTATTTT